A selection of T cell receptor beta chains follows, all from one sample in a study of shared T cell receptors in the human thymus. The assay was immunoSEQ multiplex PCR, and TCRdb's table has in-frame clones only and misses some. Counted here are about 660,000 clones, more than 75% occurring once; the ten biggest clones make up 0.0085% to 0.012%. Separately, the same data were catalogued under a study of human thymus T cells.

Sequenced input: thymocytes. The receptors here all came from a boy in the first two years of life with a congenital heart defect. Both conserved end residues are part of each CDR3. The order of the fields is D gene, J gene, V gene, clone size, CDR3 DNA, CDR3 protein. D genes are given only for firm matches. Only part of the rows carry a size: once, few, many, or a class if the clone is expanded.

-,TRBJ2-1,TRBV27,-,TGTGCCAGCAGTCAGAAGGGGAGGAGCAGGGAAATCGATGAGCAGTTCTTC,CASSQKGRSREIDEQFF
-,TRBJ2-2,TRBV6-6,-,TGTGCCACCGGGACTGGGCCACGGGGACAGCTGTTTTTT,CATGTGPRGQLFF
-,TRBJ1-2,TRBV5-4,-,TGTGCCAGCAGCAGGACAAGCGGAAGGGTCAGGGGTCTCGGGGGCTACACCTTC,CASSRTSGRVRGLGGYTF
TRBD2,TRBJ2-1,TRBV9,-,TGTGCCAGCAGCGTTCTTGCGGGAGCGCGCTACAATGAGCAGTTCTTC,CASSVLAGARYNEQFF
-,TRBJ1-3,TRBV4-3,-,TGCGCCAGCAGCCAAGCATATCCGTTGCGCGCTGGAAACACCATATATTTT,CASSQAYPLRAGNTIYF
TRBD1,TRBJ1-3,TRBV28,few,TGTGCCAGCAGGGGCACAGGGGTCTCTGGAAACACCATATATTTT,CASRGTGVSGNTIYF
TRBD1,TRBJ1-3,TRBV11-2,-,TGTGCCAGCAGCTCTCCACAGGGGACCGCTGGAAACACCATATATTTT,CASSSPQGTAGNTIYF
TRBD1,TRBJ1-2,TRBV30,-,TGTGCCTGGAGTGTAACGCGGGCCGGGACAGGGGGCGGCTACACCTTC,CAWSVTRAGTGGGYTF
-,TRBJ2-7,TRBV19,few,TGTGCCAGTAGTATAGGGACAGAACCTTACGAGCAGTACTTC,CASSIGTEPYEQYF
-,TRBJ2-7,TRBV27,-,TGTGCCAGCAGAGCCGGGACTCATCAGGTCTACGAGCAGTACTTC,CASRAGTHQVYEQYF
-,TRBJ1-2,TRBV5-8,-,TGTGCCAGCAGCTTGGGCGTGAACTACTATGGCTACACCTTC,CASSLGVNYYGYTF
-,TRBJ2-7,TRBV7-2,-,TGTGCCAGCAGCTACCCACCGGGACACTTTCCCTACGAGCAGTACTTC,CASSYPPGHFPYEQYF
TRBD2,TRBJ2-1,TRBV15,-,TGTGCCACCAGCAGCCACCTTAGCGGGAGCTCCTACAATGAGCAGTTCTTC,CATSSHLSGSSYNEQFF
-,TRBJ2-3,TRBV19,-,TGTGCCAGTAGTATAGCGGGAGCCACAGATACGCAGTATTTT,CASSIAGATDTQYF
-,TRBJ2-1,TRBV28,-,TGTGCCAGCAGTCCCGGGGACTACAATGAGCAGTTCTTC,CASSPGDYNEQFF
TRBD2,TRBJ2-1,TRBV5-1,-,TGCGCCAGCAGCTTGGCCATAGCGGGAGGGTACAATGAGCAGTTCTTC,CASSLAIAGGYNEQFF
-,TRBJ2-1,TRBV6-1,-,TGTGCCAGCAGCGAGGGAATCCCCAATAAGTATGAGCAGTTCTTC,CASSEGIPNKYEQFF
-,TRBJ2-5,TRBV4-2,few,TGTGCCAGCAGCCAAGATGTCCAGAAAGAGACCCAGTACTTC,CASSQDVQKETQYF
-,TRBJ2-1,TRBV14,-,TGTGCCAGCAGCCAAGGAGGGCCTAAATACAATGAGCAGTTCTTC,CASSQGGPKYNEQFF
-,TRBJ2-2,TRBV7-2,-,TGTGCCAGCAGCTTAGCCCTAGGGACTGTGACCGGGGAGCTGTTTTTT,CASSLALGTVTGELFF
-,TRBJ1-1,TRBV19,-,TGTGCCAGTAGTATTTTCCACAAACGGAGCACTGAAGCTTTCTTT,CASSIFHKRSTEAFF
TRBD2,TRBJ2-1,TRBV28,-,TGTGCCAGCAGTTTATGGACTTCTAGCGGGAGTCTAGGTTGTGAGCAGTTCTTC,CASSLWTSSGSLGCEQFF
-,TRBJ1-2,TRBV7-9,-,TGTGCCAGCAGCTTAGCGTACAGGTCCGGACGTGGCTACACCTTC,CASSLAYRSGRGYTF
-,TRBJ2-5,TRBV21-1,-,TGTGCCAGCAGCAAAGCGCTCAGGGGGGAGACCCAGTACTTC,CASSKALRGETQYF
TRBD1,TRBJ1-3,TRBV28,-,TGTGCCAGCAGTTTACAAGGGGGCCGCGGAAACACCATATATTTT,CASSLQGGRGNTIYF
TRBD2,TRBJ2-1,TRBV9,-,TGTGCCAGCAGCGTAGAACTAGCGGGAGAGAGCAATGAGCAGTTCTTC,CASSVELAGESNEQFF
TRBD2,TRBJ2-5,TRBV2,-,TGTGCCAGCAGTGAACTAGCGGGAGTCGGGGAAGAGACCCAGTACTTC,CASSELAGVGEETQYF
TRBD2,TRBJ2-4,TRBV7-2,-,TGTGCCAGCAGCCCGAGACTAGCGGGGGGCAAAAACATTCAGTACTTC,CASSPRLAGGKNIQYF
TRBD2,TRBJ2-1,TRBV2,-,TGTGCCAGCAGTGAAGCCGGGACTAGCGGGAGGGGGGGATCCTACAATGAGCAGTTCTTC,CASSEAGTSGRGGSYNEQFF
TRBD2,TRBJ2-5,TRBV28,-,TGTGCCAGCAGCCCAGGACTAGCGAGTGAGACCCAGTACTTC,CASSPGLASETQYF
-,TRBJ2-2,TRBV11-2,once,TGTGCCAGCAGCTGGGGACTTACGACGGGGGAGCTGTTTTTT,CASSWGLTTGELFF
-,TRBJ2-2,TRBV21-1,-,TGTGCCAGCAGCACCAGGGTTCCCGGGGAGCTGTTTTTT,CASSTRVPGELFF
TRBD1,TRBJ1-1,TRBV30,-,TGTGCCTGGTTCTCAGAAGGGGGCAATTTAGCTAACACTGAAGCTTTCTTT,CAWFSEGGNLANTEAFF
-,TRBJ2-1,TRBV6-1,-,TGTGCCAGCAGTGAAGGCCCCCCCTACCGCAATGAGCAGTTCTTC,CASSEGPPYRNEQFF
-,TRBJ2-7,TRBV5-1,once,TGCGCCAGCAGCTTCGGTCAGGGAATCCACGAGCAGTACTTC,CASSFGQGIHEQYF
-,TRBJ2-2,TRBV10-1,-,TGCGCCAGCAGTGCCGGACTGCGGGTGGAGCTGTTTTTT,CASSAGLRVELFF
TRBD2,TRBJ2-7,TRBV13,-,TGTGCCAGCAGCTTGGGGAGGCTCTGGACTAGCCCCGACGAGCAGTACTTC,CASSLGRLWTSPDEQYF
-,TRBJ1-2,TRBV2,-,TGTGCCAGCAGTAGAAGCCGCCCGGGCCCCGGGGACTATGGCTACACCTTC,CASSRSRPGPGDYGYTF
-,TRBJ2-1,TRBV19,-,TGTGCCAGTAGATTAAGGAGGTGGCGGCACAATGAGCAGTTCTTC,CASRLRRWRHNEQFF